The clone carrying this T cell receptor beta chain was counted at least ten times. What it binds is not known. Amplification of TCR beta CDR3 regions used RNA as the template. The HTBI primer set was used in a first-round RT-PCR of the TCR CDR3. TCRdb used MiXCR to reprocess the multiplex PCR reads, holding one entry per CDR3 protein. This sample has roughly 500,000 distinct CDR3 sequences, with more than 45% found just once. This record belongs to a study of T cells in Graves' hyperthyroidism and ophthalmopathy. Not enrolled were patients with uncontrolled infection, other autoimmune disease, pregnancy or lactation. Study results and limitations: Most thyroid clonotypes that were expanded above 0.001 also turned up in blood.

The sequence was obtained from an adult woman with Graves' disease, either hyperthyroidism or ophthalmopathy (not recorded which). Sequencing used peripheral blood or thyroid tissue (not recorded which).

CDR3 nucleotide sequence: TGTGCCAGCAGCTTGGTGGCGGGAGGGCCGTTGGAGACCCAGTACTTC. Its translation: CASSLVAGGPLETQYF. The chain uses TRBV5-5 and TRBJ2-5, with 9 nucleotides matching TRBD2. V was clipped by 0 bases and J by 5 bases; unmatched bases: 8. The CDR3 sequence is 16 residues long. The V gene's germline CDR1 is SGHKS and CDR2 YYEKEE (reference sequence).